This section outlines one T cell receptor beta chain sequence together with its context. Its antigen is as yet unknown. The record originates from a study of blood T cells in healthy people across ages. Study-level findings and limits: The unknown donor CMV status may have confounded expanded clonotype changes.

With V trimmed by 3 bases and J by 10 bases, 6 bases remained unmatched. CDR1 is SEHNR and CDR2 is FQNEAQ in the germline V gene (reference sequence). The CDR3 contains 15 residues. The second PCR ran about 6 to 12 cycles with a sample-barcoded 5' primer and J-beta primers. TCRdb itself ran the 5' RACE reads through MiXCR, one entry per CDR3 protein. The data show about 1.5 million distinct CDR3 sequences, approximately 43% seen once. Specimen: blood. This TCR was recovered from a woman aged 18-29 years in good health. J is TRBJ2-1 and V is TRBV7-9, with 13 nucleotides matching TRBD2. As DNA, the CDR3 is TGTGCCAGCAGCTTCACTAGCGGGGGGGTAGGAGAGCAGTTCTTC. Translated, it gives CASSFTSGGVGEQFF.